The rows below give T cell receptor beta chains drawn from one sample of a study of cytomegalovirus exposure and HLA in healthy donors. Generated by immunoSEQ multiplex PCR, the TCRdb table keeps only in-frame clones and is missing some. The repertoire holds 200,000 to 300,000 clones, with around 80% as singletons. The specimen was PBMCs. The receptor set was obtained from a woman aged 35 to 49 in good health and CMV-seropositive. Each CDR3 is given with its conserved first and last residue. D genes are given only for firm matches. Expanded clones are given a class, and other clones once, few, many or no size at all.

v_gene: TRBV4-3; d_gene: TRBD2; j_gene: TRBJ2-7; abundance: .; CDR3nt: TGCGCCAGCAGCCAAACCGTAGTTGGCGGGAGCCCTGGAGAGCAGTACTTC; CDR3aa: CASSQTVVGGSPGEQYF
v_gene: TRBV30; d_gene: .; j_gene: TRBJ1-2; abundance: .; CDR3nt: TGTGCCTGGGGGCGGGGAGATGGCTACACCTTC; CDR3aa: CAWGRGDGYTF
v_gene: TRBV7-3; d_gene: TRBD1; j_gene: TRBJ1-2; abundance: .; CDR3nt: TGTGCCAGCAGCGCGACACCGGGACAGGGACATGGCTACACCTTC; CDR3aa: CASSATPGQGHGYTF
v_gene: TRBV27; d_gene: .; j_gene: TRBJ1-2; abundance: once; CDR3nt: TGTGCCAGCAGTGTTGACCGGGACACTAACTATGGCTACACCTTC; CDR3aa: CASSVDRDTNYGYTF
v_gene: TRBV7-6; d_gene: TRBD2; j_gene: TRBJ2-1; abundance: .; CDR3nt: TGTGCCAGCAGCTTAGAGGGGACTAGCTATGAGCAGTTCTTC; CDR3aa: CASSLEGTSYEQFF
v_gene: TRBV19; d_gene: .; j_gene: TRBJ1-6; abundance: .; CDR3nt: TGTGCCAGTAGTATGAGGTTGAATTCACCCCTCCACTTT; CDR3aa: CASSMRLNSPLHF
v_gene: TRBV4-2; d_gene: .; j_gene: TRBJ2-7; abundance: .; CDR3nt: TGTGCCAGCAGCCAATCCCTACTAGATCTCTACGAGCAGTACTTC; CDR3aa: CASSQSLLDLYEQYF
v_gene: TRBV11-3; d_gene: TRBD2; j_gene: TRBJ2-5; abundance: .; CDR3nt: TGTGCCAGCAGCTTCGGGGCAATAGCGGGAGCAGGGGAGACCCAGTACTTC; CDR3aa: CASSFGAIAGAGETQYF
v_gene: TRBV30; d_gene: TRBD1; j_gene: TRBJ1-2; abundance: .; CDR3nt: TGTGCCTGGCCAAAAAGGGGGCCAGGCTATGGCTACACCTTC; CDR3aa: CAWPKRGPGYGYTF
v_gene: TRBV7-2; d_gene: .; j_gene: TRBJ2-3; abundance: .; CDR3nt: TGTGCCAGCAGCTTTATAAGTCGGGATACGCAGTATTTT; CDR3aa: CASSFISRDTQYF
v_gene: TRBV2; d_gene: .; j_gene: TRBJ2-6; abundance: .; CDR3nt: TGTGCCAGCAGTTATAAGGGGTTTGGGGCCAACGTCCTGACTTTC; CDR3aa: CASSYKGFGANVLTF
v_gene: TRBV2; d_gene: TRBD1; j_gene: TRBJ2-4; abundance: .; CDR3nt: TGTGCCAGCATGGGACAGGGGTTGGCCAAAAACATTCAGTACTTC; CDR3aa: CASMGQGLAKNIQYF
v_gene: TRBV19; d_gene: TRBD1; j_gene: TRBJ1-1; abundance: few; CDR3nt: TGTGCCAGTAGACGCCGGGACAGGGAGACTGAAGCTTTCTTT; CDR3aa: CASRRRDRETEAFF
v_gene: TRBV7-2; d_gene: .; j_gene: TRBJ1-3; abundance: .; CDR3nt: TGTGCCAGCAAAGGTCAGGGGAAACCGGGGGGCACCATATATTTT; CDR3aa: CASKGQGKPGGTIYF
v_gene: TRBV30; d_gene: .; j_gene: TRBJ1-2; abundance: .; CDR3nt: TGTGCCTGGAGGCTCGGCTTGAGCGGCAGGACCCTCACCTTC; CDR3aa: CAWRLGLSGRTLTF
v_gene: TRBV15; d_gene: TRBD2; j_gene: TRBJ2-1; abundance: .; CDR3nt: TGTGCCACCGCGCGGGTGCTAGCGGGTTACAATGAGCAGTTCTTC; CDR3aa: CATARVLAGYNEQFF
v_gene: TRBV7-2; d_gene: TRBD1; j_gene: TRBJ1-5; abundance: once; CDR3nt: TGTGCCAGCAGCCTCGCAGGGGGCGGAAATCAGCCCCAGCATTTT; CDR3aa: CASSLAGGGNQPQHF
v_gene: TRBV4-1; d_gene: TRBD1; j_gene: TRBJ2-7; abundance: .; CDR3nt: TGCGCCAGCAGCCCGGACAGGGGTCGATACGAGCAGTACTTC; CDR3aa: CASSPDRGRYEQYF
v_gene: TRBV7-9; d_gene: TRBD1; j_gene: TRBJ2-1; abundance: .; CDR3nt: TGTGCCAGCAGCCTTTTGACAGGGGCCGACAATGAGCAGTTCTTC; CDR3aa: CASSLLTGADNEQFF
v_gene: TRBV5-4; d_gene: TRBD2; j_gene: TRBJ2-1; abundance: .; CDR3nt: TGTGCCAGCAGCTTGACAGTTTTAGCGGGAGGGAGGGATGAGCAGTTCTTC; CDR3aa: CASSLTVLAGGRDEQFF
v_gene: TRBV6-6; d_gene: TRBD2; j_gene: TRBJ2-7; abundance: few; CDR3nt: TGTGCCAGCAGTGGGATTAGGACTAGCGACTCCTACGAGCAGTACTTC; CDR3aa: CASSGIRTSDSYEQYF
v_gene: TRBV18; d_gene: TRBD1; j_gene: TRBJ1-2; abundance: .; CDR3nt: TGTGCCAGCTCACTCTCTCCGGGACAGGGAGACTATGGCTACACCTTC; CDR3aa: CASSLSPGQGDYGYTF
v_gene: TRBV7-2; d_gene: .; j_gene: TRBJ2-7; abundance: .; CDR3nt: TGTGCCAGCAGCTTAGTCTGGACACTTGTTGATGACTACGAGCAGTACTTC; CDR3aa: CASSLVWTLVDDYEQYF
v_gene: TRBV5-6; d_gene: .; j_gene: TRBJ2-7; abundance: .; CDR3nt: TGTGCCAGCAGCTTGGTGTCGGGGAAACAGTACTTC; CDR3aa: CASSLVSGKQYF
v_gene: TRBV6-5; d_gene: TRBD2; j_gene: TRBJ2-5; abundance: .; CDR3nt: TGTGCCAGCAGCCGACTAGCGGCTCAAGAGACCCAGTACTTC; CDR3aa: CASSRLAAQETQYF
v_gene: TRBV10-3; d_gene: .; j_gene: TRBJ2-3; abundance: .; CDR3nt: TGTGCCATCAGTGAAAGTAGCCCGTATACGCAGTATTTT; CDR3aa: CAISESSPYTQYF
v_gene: TRBV2; d_gene: .; j_gene: TRBJ2-3; abundance: .; CDR3nt: TGTGCCACCTCCCCCGGACAGAGCACAGATACGCAGTATTTT; CDR3aa: CATSPGQSTDTQYF
v_gene: TRBV2; d_gene: .; j_gene: TRBJ1-5; abundance: .; CDR3nt: TGTGCCAGCAGCCTCAATCAGCCCCAGCATTTT; CDR3aa: CASSLNQPQHF
v_gene: TRBV25-1; d_gene: TRBD1; j_gene: TRBJ2-7; abundance: .; CDR3nt: TGTGCCAGCAGTGAATATAGACAGGGCACCACCTACGAGCAGTACTTC; CDR3aa: CASSEYRQGTTYEQYF
v_gene: TRBV7-3; d_gene: .; j_gene: TRBJ2-3; abundance: once; CDR3nt: TGTGCCAGCAGCCTCCGACAGCTCACAGATACGCAGTATTTT; CDR3aa: CASSLRQLTDTQYF
v_gene: TRBV14; d_gene: TRBD1; j_gene: TRBJ1-1; abundance: .; CDR3nt: TGTGCCAGCAGCCAAGGGCCGACAGGGGCCGTGAACACTGAAGCTTTCTTT; CDR3aa: CASSQGPTGAVNTEAFF
v_gene: TRBV25-1; d_gene: .; j_gene: TRBJ2-1; abundance: .; CDR3nt: TGTGCCAGCAGTGAGTACCTAAGCAATGAGCAGTTCTTC; CDR3aa: CASSEYLSNEQFF
v_gene: TRBV7-9; d_gene: .; j_gene: TRBJ1-1; abundance: .; CDR3nt: TGTGCCAGCAGCTTAGAGACTATGAACACTGAAGCTTTCTTT; CDR3aa: CASSLETMNTEAFF
v_gene: TRBV6-6; d_gene: TRBD1; j_gene: TRBJ1-1; abundance: .; CDR3nt: TGTGCCAGCAGTACTACCCCGGGACAGGGGCGGGGTGAAGCTTTCTTT; CDR3aa: CASSTTPGQGRGEAFF
v_gene: TRBV10-3; d_gene: .; j_gene: TRBJ1-1; abundance: .; CDR3nt: TGTGCCATCAGTGCCATGGGAGGGCAGGATGAAGCTTTCTTT; CDR3aa: CAISAMGGQDEAFF
v_gene: TRBV15; d_gene: TRBD2; j_gene: TRBJ2-7; abundance: once; CDR3nt: TGTGCCACCAGCAGGGACTCTGGAGCGGGAGTATCCTACGAGCAGTACTTC; CDR3aa: CATSRDSGAGVSYEQYF
v_gene: TRBV7-9; d_gene: .; j_gene: TRBJ2-1; abundance: .; CDR3nt: TGTGCCAGCAGTCAAGCATACAATGAGCAGTTCTTC; CDR3aa: CASSQAYNEQFF
v_gene: TRBV19; d_gene: TRBD1; j_gene: TRBJ1-2; abundance: .; CDR3nt: TGTGCCAGTAGTATAGCGGACAGGGGGCGCGGCTACACCTTC; CDR3aa: CASSIADRGRGYTF
v_gene: TRBV5-1; d_gene: TRBD2; j_gene: TRBJ2-1; abundance: .; CDR3nt: TGCGCCAGCAGCTTGGAGGGACTAGCGGGAGGGCCCTACAATGAGCAGTTCTTC; CDR3aa: CASSLEGLAGGPYNEQFF
v_gene: TRBV5-1; d_gene: .; j_gene: TRBJ2-7; abundance: .; CDR3nt: TGCGCCAGCAGCCCGGTTGGCCAGGGCGGCTACGAGCAGTACTTC; CDR3aa: CASSPVGQGGYEQYF
v_gene: TRBV5-1; d_gene: TRBD1; j_gene: TRBJ1-1; abundance: .; CDR3nt: TGCGCCAGCAGCTCGGGACAGGCTGGAGGCACTGAAGCTTTCTTT; CDR3aa: CASSSGQAGGTEAFF
v_gene: TRBV4-1; d_gene: TRBD1; j_gene: TRBJ1-2; abundance: .; CDR3nt: TGCGCCAGCAGCCGGGACAGCAACTATGGCTACACCTTC; CDR3aa: CASSRDSNYGYTF
v_gene: TRBV6-1; d_gene: .; j_gene: TRBJ1-6; abundance: .; CDR3nt: TGTGCCACCTGGGGGGGGAACTATAATTCACCCCTCCACTTT; CDR3aa: CATWGGNYNSPLHF
v_gene: TRBV7-9; d_gene: TRBD2; j_gene: TRBJ2-1; abundance: .; CDR3nt: TGTTCCAGCGATCATTCCGGGACTAGCGCTAACAATGAGCAGTTCTTC; CDR3aa: CSSDHSGTSANNEQFF
v_gene: TRBV30; d_gene: TRBD1; j_gene: TRBJ1-6; abundance: once; CDR3nt: TGTGCCTGTTCCGGGACAGTCCCTCGACCCCTCCACTTT; CDR3aa: CACSGTVPRPLHF
v_gene: TRBV9; d_gene: .; j_gene: TRBJ2-3; abundance: few; CDR3nt: TGTGCCAGCAGCGTTGTAACAGATACGCAGTATTTT; CDR3aa: CASSVVTDTQYF
v_gene: TRBV7-2; d_gene: .; j_gene: TRBJ2-7; abundance: .; CDR3nt: TGTGCCAGCAGCCCCTGGGGGCCCAGCTACGAGCAGTACTTC; CDR3aa: CASSPWGPSYEQYF
v_gene: TRBV19; d_gene: .; j_gene: TRBJ2-3; abundance: .; CDR3nt: TGTGCCAGTAGTGTAGCTACTGGGGCCACAGATACGCAGTATTTT; CDR3aa: CASSVATGATDTQYF
v_gene: TRBV7-2; d_gene: .; j_gene: TRBJ1-2; abundance: once; CDR3nt: TGTGCCAGCAGCTTAATCGCGGGAATAAACTATGGCTACACCTTC; CDR3aa: CASSLIAGINYGYTF
v_gene: TRBV14; d_gene: TRBD1; j_gene: TRBJ1-3; abundance: .; CDR3nt: TGTGCCAGCAGCATCGGACAGGGACGGAACACCATATATTTT; CDR3aa: CASSIGQGRNTIYF
v_gene: TRBV7-9; d_gene: .; j_gene: TRBJ1-1; abundance: .; CDR3nt: TGTTCCAGCAGACTTGAAAACACTGAAGCTTTCTTT; CDR3aa: CSSRLENTEAFF
v_gene: TRBV7-9; d_gene: .; j_gene: TRBJ2-5; abundance: .; CDR3nt: TGTGCCAGCAGCTCCGGGACTCGAGGAGGAGAGGGGACCCAGTACTTC; CDR3aa: CASSSGTRGGEGTQYF
v_gene: TRBV20-1; d_gene: .; j_gene: TRBJ2-7; abundance: .; CDR3nt: TGCAGTGGGAACAGGATCTACGAGCAGTACTTC; CDR3aa: CSGNRIYEQYF
v_gene: TRBV2; d_gene: TRBD1; j_gene: TRBJ2-1; abundance: once; CDR3nt: TGTGCCAGCAGTTCCCGACAGGGATCCTACAATGAGCAGTTCTTC; CDR3aa: CASSSRQGSYNEQFF
v_gene: TRBV19; d_gene: .; j_gene: TRBJ1-5; abundance: few; CDR3nt: TGTGCCAGTTCAGACAGGTATAGCAATCAGCCCCAGCATTTT; CDR3aa: CASSDRYSNQPQHF